This TCR beta chain appears in the sequencing data of a study of cytomegalovirus exposure and HLA in healthy donors. The CDR3 is 18 amino acids. The V segment lost 0 bases and the J segment 3 bases; nucleotides outside the gene matches: 11. The germline CDR1 and CDR2 sequences are SGHTA and FQGNSA. The PCR used 60 Vbeta and 13 Jbeta primers. Sequencing was performed with immunoSEQ multiplex PCR; in TCRdb, only in-frame clones are kept and a portion is missing. Its listing shows more than 95,000 clones. The receptor's source is a man in his forties in good health and CMV-seronegative. The sample taken for sequencing was PBMCs. The chain has TRBV7-2 and TRBJ1-1; TRBD1 aligns across 9 bases. CDR3 sequence reads: CASSLAGDRVRGHTEAFF. CDR3 coding DNA: TGTGCCAGCAGCTTAGCGGGGGACAGGGTGAGGGGACACACTGAAGCTTTCTTT. Combining the CDR3 with reference TRBV7-2 and TRBJ1-1 gives the whole variable domain GAGVSQSPSNKVTEKGKDVELRCDPISGHTALYWYRQSLGQGLEFLIYFQGNSAPDKSGLPSDRFSAERTGGSVSTLTIQRTQQEDSAVYLCASSLAGDRVRGHTEAFFGQGTRLTVV.